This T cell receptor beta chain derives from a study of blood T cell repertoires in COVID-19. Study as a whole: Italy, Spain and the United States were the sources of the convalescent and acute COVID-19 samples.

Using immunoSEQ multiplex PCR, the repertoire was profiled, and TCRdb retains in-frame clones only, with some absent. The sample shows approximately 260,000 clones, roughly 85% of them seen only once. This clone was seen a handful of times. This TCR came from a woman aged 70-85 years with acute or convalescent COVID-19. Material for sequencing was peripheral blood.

Here the CDR3 DNA reads TGTGCCAGCAGCTTACCAGGCAGGGGATATGGCTACACCTTC. Protein: CASSLPGRGYGYTF. The V and J genes are TRBV7-9 and TRBJ1-2; D is possibly TRBD1 (6 bases). V shed 2 bases and J shed 5 bases, with 12 bases lying between them. This CDR3 is built from 14 residues. Germline V CDR1 and CDR2: SEHNR, FQNEAQ (reference sequence).